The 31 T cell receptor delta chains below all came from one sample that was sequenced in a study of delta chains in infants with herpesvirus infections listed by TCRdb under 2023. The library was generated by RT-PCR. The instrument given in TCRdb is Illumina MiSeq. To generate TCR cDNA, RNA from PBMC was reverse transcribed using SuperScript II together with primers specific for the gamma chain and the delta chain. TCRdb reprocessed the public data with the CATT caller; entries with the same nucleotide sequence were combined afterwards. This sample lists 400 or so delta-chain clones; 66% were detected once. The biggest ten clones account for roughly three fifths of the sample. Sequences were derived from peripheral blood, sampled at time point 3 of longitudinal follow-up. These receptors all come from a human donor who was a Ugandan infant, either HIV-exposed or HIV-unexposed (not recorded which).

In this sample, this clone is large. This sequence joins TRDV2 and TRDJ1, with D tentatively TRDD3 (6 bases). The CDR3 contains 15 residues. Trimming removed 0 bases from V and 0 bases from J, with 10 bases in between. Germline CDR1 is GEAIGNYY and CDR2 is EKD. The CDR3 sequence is CACDTVGIYTDKLIF. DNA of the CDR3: TGTGCCTGTGACACCGTGGGGATCTACACCGATAAACTCATCTTT.

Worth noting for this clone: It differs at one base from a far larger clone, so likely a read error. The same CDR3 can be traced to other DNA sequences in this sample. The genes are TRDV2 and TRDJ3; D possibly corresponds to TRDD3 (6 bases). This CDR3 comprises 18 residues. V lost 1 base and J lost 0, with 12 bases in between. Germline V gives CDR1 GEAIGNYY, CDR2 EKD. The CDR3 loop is CACDTGGYDSWDTRQMFF. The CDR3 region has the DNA TGTGCCTGTGACACTGGGGGTTACGACTCCTGGGACACCCGACAGATGTTTTTC.

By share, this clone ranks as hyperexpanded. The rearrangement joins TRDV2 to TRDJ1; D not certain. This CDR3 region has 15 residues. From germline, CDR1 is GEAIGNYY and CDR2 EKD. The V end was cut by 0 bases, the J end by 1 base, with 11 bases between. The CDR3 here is CACDTVGPITDKLIF. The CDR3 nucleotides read TGTGCCTGTGACACCGTGGGACCCATCACCGATAAACTCATCTTT.

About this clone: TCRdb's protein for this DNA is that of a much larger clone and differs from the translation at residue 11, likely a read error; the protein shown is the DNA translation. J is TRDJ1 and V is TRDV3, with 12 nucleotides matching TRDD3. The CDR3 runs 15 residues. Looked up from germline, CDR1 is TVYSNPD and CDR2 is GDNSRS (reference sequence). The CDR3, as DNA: TGTGCCTCCGATTACTGGGGGATACAAACCGTTAAACTCATCTTT. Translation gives CASDYWGIQTVKLIF.

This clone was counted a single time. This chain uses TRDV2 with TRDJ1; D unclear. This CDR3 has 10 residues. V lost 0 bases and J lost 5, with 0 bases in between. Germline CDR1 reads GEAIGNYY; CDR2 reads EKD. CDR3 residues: CACDTDKLIF. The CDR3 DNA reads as TGTGCCTGTGACACCGATAAACTCATCTTT.

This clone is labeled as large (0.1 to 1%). DNA for the CDR3: TGTGCCTGTGACACCGTAGGTCCTTTTACTGGTAACACCGATAAACTCATCTTT. This encodes CACDTVGPFTGNTDKLIF. V is TRDV2 and J is TRDJ1; D is perhaps TRDD3 (5 bases). Trimming took off 0 bases at V and 0 bases at J, with 19 bases between the two ends. Germline CDR1 is GEAIGNYY and CDR2 is EKD. This CDR3 spans 18 amino acids.

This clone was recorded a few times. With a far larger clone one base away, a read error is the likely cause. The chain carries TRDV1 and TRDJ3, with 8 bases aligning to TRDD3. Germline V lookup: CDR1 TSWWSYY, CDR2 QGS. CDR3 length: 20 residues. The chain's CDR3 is CALGGPLFSGGNWDIRQMFF. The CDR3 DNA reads TGTGCTCTTGGGGGTCCACTATTTTCTGGGGGAAACTGGGACATCCGACAGATGTTTTTC.

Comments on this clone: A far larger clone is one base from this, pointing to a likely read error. The CDR3 coding sequence is TGTGCTCTTGGGGTACATATCCTTCCCCTCGGATACGCCCAAGCTTTGACAGCACAACTCTTCTTT. Protein: CALGVHILPLGYAQALTAQLFF. The chain employs TRDV1 and TRDJ2, with a possible D match to TRDD3 (7 bases). The germline V gene has CDR1 TSWWSYY and CDR2 QGS. The CDR3 is 22 amino acids. Trimming stripped 4 bases from V and 0 bases from J, with 30 bases between.

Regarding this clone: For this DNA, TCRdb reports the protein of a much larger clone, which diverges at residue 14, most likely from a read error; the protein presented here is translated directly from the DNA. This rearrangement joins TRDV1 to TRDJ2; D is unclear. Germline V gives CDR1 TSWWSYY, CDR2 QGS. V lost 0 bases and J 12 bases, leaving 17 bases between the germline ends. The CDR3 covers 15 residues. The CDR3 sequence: CALGELRRYTDKLFF. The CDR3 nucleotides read TGTGCTCTTGGGGAACTACGGCGGTACACCGATAAACTCTTCTTT.

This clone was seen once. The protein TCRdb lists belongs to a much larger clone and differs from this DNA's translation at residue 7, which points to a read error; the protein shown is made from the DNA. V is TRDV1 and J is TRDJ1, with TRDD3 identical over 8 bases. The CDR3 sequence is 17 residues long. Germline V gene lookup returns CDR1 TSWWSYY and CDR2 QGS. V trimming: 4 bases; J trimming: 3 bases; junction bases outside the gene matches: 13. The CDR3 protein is CALGVSVVGDYPDKLIF. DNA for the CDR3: TGTGCTCTTGGGGTTTCCGTGGTGGGGGATTACCCCGATAAACTCATCTTT.

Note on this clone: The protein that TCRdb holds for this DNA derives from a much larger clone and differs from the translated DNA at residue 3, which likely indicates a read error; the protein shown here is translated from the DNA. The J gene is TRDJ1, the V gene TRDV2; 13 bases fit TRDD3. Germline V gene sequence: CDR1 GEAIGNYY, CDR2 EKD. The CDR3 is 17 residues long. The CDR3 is CAYDPRTGGYATDKLIF. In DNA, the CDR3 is TGTGCCTATGACCCCCGTACTGGGGGATACGCCACCGATAAACTCATCTTT.

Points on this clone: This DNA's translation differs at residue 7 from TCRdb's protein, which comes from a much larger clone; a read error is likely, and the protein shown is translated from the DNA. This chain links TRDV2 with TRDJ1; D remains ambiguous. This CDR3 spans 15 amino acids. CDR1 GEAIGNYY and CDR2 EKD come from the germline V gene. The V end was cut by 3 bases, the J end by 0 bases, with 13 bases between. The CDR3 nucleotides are TGTGCCTGTGACGTACTGTGGGCCCACACCGATAAACTCATCTTT. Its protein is CACDVLWAHTDKLIF.

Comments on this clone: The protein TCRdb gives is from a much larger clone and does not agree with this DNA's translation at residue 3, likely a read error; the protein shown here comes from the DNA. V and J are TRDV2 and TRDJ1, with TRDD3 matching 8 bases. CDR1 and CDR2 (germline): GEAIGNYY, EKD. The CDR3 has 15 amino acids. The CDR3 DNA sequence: TGTGCCTATGACGTACTGGGGGCCCACACCGATAAACTCATCTTT. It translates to CAYDVLGAHTDKLIF.

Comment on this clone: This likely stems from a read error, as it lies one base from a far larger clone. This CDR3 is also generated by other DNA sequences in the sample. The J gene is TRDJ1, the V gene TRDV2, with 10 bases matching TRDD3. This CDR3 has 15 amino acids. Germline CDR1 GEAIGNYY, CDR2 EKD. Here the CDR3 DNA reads TGTGCCTGTGACCAACTGGGGGATGATGACGATAAGCTCATCTTT. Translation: CACDQLGDDDDKLIF.

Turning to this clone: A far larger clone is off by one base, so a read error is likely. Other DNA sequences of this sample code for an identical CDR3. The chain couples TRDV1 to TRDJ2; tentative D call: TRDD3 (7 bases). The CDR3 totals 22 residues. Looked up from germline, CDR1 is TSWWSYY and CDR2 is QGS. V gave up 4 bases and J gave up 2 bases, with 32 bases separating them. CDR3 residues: CALGVRILPLGYAQALTAQLFF. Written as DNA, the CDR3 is TGTGCTCTTGGGGTACGTATCCTTCCCCTCGGATACGCCCAAGCATTGACAGCACAACTCTTCTTT.

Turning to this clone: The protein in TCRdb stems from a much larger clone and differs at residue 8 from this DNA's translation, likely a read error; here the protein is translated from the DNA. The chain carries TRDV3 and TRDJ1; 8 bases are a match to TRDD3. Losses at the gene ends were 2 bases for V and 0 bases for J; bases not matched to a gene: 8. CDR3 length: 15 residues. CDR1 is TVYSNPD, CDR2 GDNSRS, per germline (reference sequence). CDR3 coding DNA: TGTGCCTTTTCTCACTGGGGGGCTTACACCGATAAACTCATCTTT. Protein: CAFSHWGAYTDKLIF.

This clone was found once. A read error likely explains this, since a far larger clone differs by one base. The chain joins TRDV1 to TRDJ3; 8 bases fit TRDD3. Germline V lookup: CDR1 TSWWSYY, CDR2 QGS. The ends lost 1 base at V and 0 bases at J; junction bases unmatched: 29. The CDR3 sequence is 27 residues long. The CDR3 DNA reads TGTGCTCTTGGGGAACCCCGGCTTTTCTACGAGTTATACTGGGGGCCAGGCAACTCCTGGGACACCCGACAGATGTTTTTC. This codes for CALGEPRLFYELYWGPGNSWDTRQMFF.

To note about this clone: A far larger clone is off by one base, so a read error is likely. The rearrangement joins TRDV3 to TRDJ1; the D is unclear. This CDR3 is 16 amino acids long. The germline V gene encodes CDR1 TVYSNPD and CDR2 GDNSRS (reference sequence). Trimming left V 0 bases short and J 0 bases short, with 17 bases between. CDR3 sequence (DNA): TGTGCCTTTAGCTATAAATTCGGCTGCCACACCGATAAACTCATCTTT. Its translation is CAFSYKFGCHTDKLIF.

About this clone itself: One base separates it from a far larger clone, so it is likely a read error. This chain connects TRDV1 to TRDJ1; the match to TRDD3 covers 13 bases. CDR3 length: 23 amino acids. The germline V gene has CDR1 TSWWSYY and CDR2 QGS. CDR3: CAPGECDSFPELYWGIRYDKLIF. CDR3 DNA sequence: TGTGCTCCTGGGGAATGTGATTCATTCCCCGAACTTTACTGGGGGATACGCTACGATAAACTCATCTTT.

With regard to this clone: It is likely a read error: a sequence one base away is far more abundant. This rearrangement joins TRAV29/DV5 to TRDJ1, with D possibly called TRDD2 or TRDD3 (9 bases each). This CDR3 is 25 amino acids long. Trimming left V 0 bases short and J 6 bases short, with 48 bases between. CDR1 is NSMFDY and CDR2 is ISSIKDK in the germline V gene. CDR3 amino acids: CAASVGLPTLRGREWYWGTGNKLIF. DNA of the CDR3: TGTGCAGCAAGCGTAGGCCTTCCTACGTTGAGAGGGAGAGAGTGGTACTGGGGGACTGGCAATAAACTCATCTTT.

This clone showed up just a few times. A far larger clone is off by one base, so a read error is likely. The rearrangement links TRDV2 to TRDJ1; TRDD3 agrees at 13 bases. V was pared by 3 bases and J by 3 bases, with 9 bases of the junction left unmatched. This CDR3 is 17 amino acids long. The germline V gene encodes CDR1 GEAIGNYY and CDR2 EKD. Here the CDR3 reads CACDSSTGGYGSDKLIF. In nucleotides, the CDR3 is TGTGCCTGTGACTCCAGTACTGGGGGATACGGGTCCGATAAACTCATCTTT.

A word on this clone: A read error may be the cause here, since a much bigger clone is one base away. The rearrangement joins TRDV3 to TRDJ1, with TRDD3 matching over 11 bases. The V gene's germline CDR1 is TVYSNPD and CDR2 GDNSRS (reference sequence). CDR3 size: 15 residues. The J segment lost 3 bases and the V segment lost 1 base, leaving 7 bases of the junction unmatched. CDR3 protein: CAFIFPWGIPDKLIF. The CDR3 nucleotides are TGTGCCTTTATATTCCCCTGGGGGATACCCGATAAACTCATCTTT.

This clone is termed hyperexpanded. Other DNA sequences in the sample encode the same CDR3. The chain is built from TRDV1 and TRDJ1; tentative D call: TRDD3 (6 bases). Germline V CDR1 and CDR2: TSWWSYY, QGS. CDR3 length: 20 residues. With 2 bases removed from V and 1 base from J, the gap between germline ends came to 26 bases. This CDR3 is CALGEISFGRGSHLTDKLIF. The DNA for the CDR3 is TGTGCTCTTGGGGAAATATCTTTTGGACGGGGATCGCACCTCACCGATAAACTCATCTTT.

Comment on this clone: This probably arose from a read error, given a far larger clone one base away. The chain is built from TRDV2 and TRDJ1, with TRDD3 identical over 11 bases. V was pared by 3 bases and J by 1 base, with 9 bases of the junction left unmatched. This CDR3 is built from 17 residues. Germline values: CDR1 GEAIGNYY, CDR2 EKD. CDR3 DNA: TGTGCCTGTGACCCCCGTAATGGGGGATACGCCACCGATAAACTCATCTTT. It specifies CACDPRNGGYATDKLIF.

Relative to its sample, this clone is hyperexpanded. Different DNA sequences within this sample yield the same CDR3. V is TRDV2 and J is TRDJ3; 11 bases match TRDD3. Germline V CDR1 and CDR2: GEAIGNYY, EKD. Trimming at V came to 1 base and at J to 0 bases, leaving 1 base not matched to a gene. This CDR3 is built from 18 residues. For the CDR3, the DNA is TGTGCCTGTGACACTGGGGGATACGACTCCTGGGACACCCGACAGATGTTTTTC. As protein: CACDTGGYDSWDTRQMFF.

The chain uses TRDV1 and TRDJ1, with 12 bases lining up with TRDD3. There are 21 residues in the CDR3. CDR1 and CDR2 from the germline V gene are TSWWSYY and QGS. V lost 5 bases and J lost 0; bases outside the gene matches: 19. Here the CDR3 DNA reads TGTGCTCTTGGGACTCACTATTCCCACTACTGGGGGATACTTTACACCGATAAACTCATCTTT. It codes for CALGTHYSHYWGILYTDKLIF.

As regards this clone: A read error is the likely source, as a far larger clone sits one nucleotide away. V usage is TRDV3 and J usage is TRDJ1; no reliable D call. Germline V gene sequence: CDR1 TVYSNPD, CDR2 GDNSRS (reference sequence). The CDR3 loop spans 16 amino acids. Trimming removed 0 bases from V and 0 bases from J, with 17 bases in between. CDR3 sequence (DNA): TGTGCCTTTAGCTATAAATTCGGCCACCACACCGATAAACTCATCTTT. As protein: CAFSYKFGHHTDKLIF.

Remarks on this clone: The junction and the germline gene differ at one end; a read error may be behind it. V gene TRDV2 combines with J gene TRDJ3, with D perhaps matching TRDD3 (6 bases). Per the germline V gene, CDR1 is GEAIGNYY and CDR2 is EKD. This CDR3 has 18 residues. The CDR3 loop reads CACDTGEYKDWDTRRMFF. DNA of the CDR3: TGTGCCTGTGACACCGGGGAATACAAGGACTGGGACACCCGACGGATGTTTTTC.

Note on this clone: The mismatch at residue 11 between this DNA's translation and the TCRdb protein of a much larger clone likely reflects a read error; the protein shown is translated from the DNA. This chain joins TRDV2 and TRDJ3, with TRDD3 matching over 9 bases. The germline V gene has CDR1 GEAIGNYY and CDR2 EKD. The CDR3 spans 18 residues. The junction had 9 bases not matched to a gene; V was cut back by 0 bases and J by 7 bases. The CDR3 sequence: CACDTGGYKDCDTRQMFF. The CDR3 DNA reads TGTGCCTGTGACACCGGGGGATACAAGGACTGTGACACCCGACAGATGTTTTTC.

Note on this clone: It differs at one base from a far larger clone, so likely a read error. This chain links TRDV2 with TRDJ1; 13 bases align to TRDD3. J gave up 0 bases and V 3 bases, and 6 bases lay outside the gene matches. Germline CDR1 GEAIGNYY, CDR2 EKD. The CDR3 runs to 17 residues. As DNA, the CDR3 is TGTGCCTGTGACCCCCGTACTGGGGGATACGACACCGATAAACTCATCTTT. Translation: CACDPRTGGYDTDKLIF.

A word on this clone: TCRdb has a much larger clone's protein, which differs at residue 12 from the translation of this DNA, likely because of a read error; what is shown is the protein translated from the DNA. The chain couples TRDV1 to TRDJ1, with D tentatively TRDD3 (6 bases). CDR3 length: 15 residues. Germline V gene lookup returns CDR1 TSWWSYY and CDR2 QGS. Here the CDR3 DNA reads TGTGCTCTTGAGCCCAAGGGGGACAACACCGATGAACTCATCTTT. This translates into CALEPKGDNTDELIF.